The sequence of this T cell receptor beta chain was determined in a study of shared clonotypes between healthy human individuals (TCRdb year 2020). For the wider study: The cohort comprised a couple of women and a few men aged 18 to 49 years. For each donor, CD4 naive and CD4 memory were each given three plates, CD8 naive was given two plates, and CD8 memory was given one plate. Between about 0.94 and 8.9 billion PBMCs per donor were obtained by leukapheresis. Libraries were prepared and TCR repertoires were sequenced by different laboratories using diverse techniques, in order to increase sequencing depth and limit assay-specific biases. To estimate repertoire size and how much clonotype sharing occurs between individuals, the study deeply sequenced the blood TCR repertoires of roughly 5 healthy adults.

TCR CDR3 regions were amplified from genomic DNA by multiplex PCR using the deep immunoSEQ assay. Extracted genomic DNA from each cell subset was spread evenly across all wells of several immunoSEQ 96-well plates, with each plate serving as a replicate. For sorted subsets, each replicate PCR was loaded with roughly 190 ng genomic DNA, equivalent to roughly 30,000 T cell genomes. Purified libraries were measured with a Qubit 3.0 fluorometer, size-checked on a Bioanalyzer 2100, and measured again with the KAPA Library Quantification kit. Each immunoSEQ 96-well plate was sequenced on its own single-read 150-cycle Illumina NextSeq 550 flow cell. Processing in the source paper ran as follows. Because the immunoSEQ output held only junctional sequences and lacked quality scores, the filtering could not match the filtering applied to full-length reads. To assign V/J genes and CDR3, sequences were annotated against IMGT germline references using PyIR, a Python wrapper for IgBLAST v1.9. Any read was removed if the V/J assignment was weak (E-value above 1e-6), the CDR3 was missing, or the read contained stop codons, out-of-frame junctions, or ambiguous translated residues. A V3J clonotype was defined by an identical inferred V gene, J gene, and CDR3 amino acid sequence. Percentage overlap between repertoires was computed as shared unique clonotypes divided by the size of the smaller repertoire. Richness of each repertoire was evaluated using RTK rarefaction, the Chao1 estimator, and Recon v2.1 estimates of unobserved clonotypes. Generation probabilities were computed with OLGA for all TCRbeta clonotypes obtained by the gDNA method from a handful of donors. Drawn from immuneACCESS, this table holds only the in-frame rearrangements with V and J called that TCRdb kept. Clones are partly lost; checked studies trace under half to an unresolved V gene and leave the rest unexplained. That table gives V, J and clone size, and the DNA gave D and trimming. The sample yields roughly 1 million clones; roughly 80% were counted once. The ten largest clonotypes hold approximately 1.5% of the sample.

Overall results and qualifications from the work: Higher generation probabilities were observed for clonotypes shared by all four sorted-subset donors than for non-shared clonotypes. Sampling was limited to blood, and TCR repertoires in tissue likely differ from TCR repertoires in blood. Even with the large sequencing depth, rarefaction of the sorted-subset datasets indicated that sequencing was incomplete. Sharing across a few donors was observed for around 5% of naive CD4, 3.5% of naive CD8, 2.3% of memory CD4, and around 0.4% of memory CD8 clonotypes. Because the study included a small number of donors, the genetic and exposure-history diversity represented was limited. Naive subsets generally had larger estimated clonotype richness than memory subsets. Pairwise subsampling led to the expectation that sequencing depth would affect the degree of clonotype sharing among donors.

The donors were healthy, HIV-negative adults with no recently reported acute infections or vaccinations. Every donor was a Caucasian adult living in Nashville, Tennessee, USA. Magnetic negative selection was used to enrich CD4+ T cells, after which naive cells were positively selected on CD45RA and the negative fraction became the memory subset. Blood was collected by leukapheresis, and PBMCs were isolated by Ficoll-Histopaque density gradient centrifugation and then cryopreserved in liquid nitrogen vapor phase. Purity and quantity of every magnetically sorted T cell population were checked by analytical flow cytometry. From each sorted fraction, genomic DNA was isolated and quantified by UV absorbance on a Nanodrop 2000c. This clone was seen a few times. The antigen it recognizes is unknown. The record has no base qualities; no much larger clone is one base away. The sequenced material came from memory CD4+ T cells sorted from blood. According to the study, the label for this sample's cell subset or site signals: CD45RA-negative fraction. The clonotype originates from a man aged 18 to 35 in good health.

CDR3 reads: CSASPGPEAFF. The DNA sequence is as follows: TGCAGTGCTAGTCCCGGCCCTGAAGCTTTCTTT. The sequence is built from TRBV20-1 and TRBJ1-1, with the D gene not clear enough to name. V lost 3 bases and J lost 6 bases; the stretch between them is 8 bases long. Including cysteine and phenylalanine, the CDR3 has 11 amino acids. The kept DNA is CDR3 alone, 33 bases in frame from the first base. From a lookup of the germline V gene (reference sequence), CDR1 and CDR2 are DFQATT and SNEGSKA.